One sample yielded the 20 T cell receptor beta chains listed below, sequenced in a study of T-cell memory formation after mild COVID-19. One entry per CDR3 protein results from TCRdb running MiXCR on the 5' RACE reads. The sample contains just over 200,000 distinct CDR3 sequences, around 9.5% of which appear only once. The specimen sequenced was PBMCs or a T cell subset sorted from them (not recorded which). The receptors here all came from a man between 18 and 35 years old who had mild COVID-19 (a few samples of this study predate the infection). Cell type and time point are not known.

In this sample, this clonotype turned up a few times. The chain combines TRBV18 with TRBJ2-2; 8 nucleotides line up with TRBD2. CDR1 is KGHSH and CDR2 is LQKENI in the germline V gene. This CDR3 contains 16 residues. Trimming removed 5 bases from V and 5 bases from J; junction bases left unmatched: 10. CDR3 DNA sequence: TGTGCCAGCTCATTCGGCGGGGGGCCACGTACCGGGGAGCTGTTTTTT. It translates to CASSFGGGPRTGELFF.

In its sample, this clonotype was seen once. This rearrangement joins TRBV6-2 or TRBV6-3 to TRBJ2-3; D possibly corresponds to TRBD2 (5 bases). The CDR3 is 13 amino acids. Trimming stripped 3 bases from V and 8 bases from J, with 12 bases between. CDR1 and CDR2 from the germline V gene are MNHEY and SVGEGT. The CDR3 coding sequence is TGTGCCAGCAGTTATTCCGGGATTGGTACGCAGTATTTT. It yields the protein CASSYSGIGTQYF.

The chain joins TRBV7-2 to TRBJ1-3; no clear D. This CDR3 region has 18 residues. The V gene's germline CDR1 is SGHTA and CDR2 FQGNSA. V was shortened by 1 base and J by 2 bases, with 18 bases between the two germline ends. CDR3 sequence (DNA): TGTGCCAGCAGCTTAGGGCTTGGGCGAAGGAGGGCTGGAAACACCATATATTTT. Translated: CASSLGLGRRRAGNTIYF. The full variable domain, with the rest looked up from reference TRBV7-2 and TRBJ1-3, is GAGVSQSPSNKVTEKGKDVELRCDPISGHTALYWYRQSLGQGLEFLIYFQGNSAPDKSGLPSDRFSAERTGGSVSTLTIQRTQQEDSAVYLCASSLGLGRRRAGNTIYFGEGSWLTVV.

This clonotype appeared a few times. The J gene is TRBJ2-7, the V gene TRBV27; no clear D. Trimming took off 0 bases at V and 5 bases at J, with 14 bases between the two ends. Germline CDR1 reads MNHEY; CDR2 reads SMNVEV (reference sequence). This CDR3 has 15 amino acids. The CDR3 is CASSLSPNLLHEQYF. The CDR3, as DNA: TGTGCCAGCAGTTTATCCCCTAATCTGCTGCACGAGCAGTACTTC.

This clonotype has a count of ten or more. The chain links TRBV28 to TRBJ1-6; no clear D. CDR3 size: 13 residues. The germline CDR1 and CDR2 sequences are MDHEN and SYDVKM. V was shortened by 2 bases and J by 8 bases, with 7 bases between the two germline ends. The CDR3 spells CASSLRSYSPLHF. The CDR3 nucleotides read TGTGCCAGCAGTTTAAGGTCCTATTCACCCCTCCACTTT.

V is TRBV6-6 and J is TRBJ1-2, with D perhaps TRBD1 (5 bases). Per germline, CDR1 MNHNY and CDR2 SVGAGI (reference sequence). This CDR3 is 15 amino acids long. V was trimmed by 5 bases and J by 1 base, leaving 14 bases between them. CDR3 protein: CASSDRGGLNYGYTF. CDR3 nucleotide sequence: TGTGCCAGCAGTGACCGCGGGGGACTTAACTATGGCTACACCTTC.

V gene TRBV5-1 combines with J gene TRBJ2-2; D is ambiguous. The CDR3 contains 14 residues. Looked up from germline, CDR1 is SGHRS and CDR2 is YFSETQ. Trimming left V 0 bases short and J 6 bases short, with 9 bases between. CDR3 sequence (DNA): TGCGCCAGCAGCTTGGCGGGCCCATCCGGGGAGCTGTTTTTT. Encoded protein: CASSLAGPSGELFF. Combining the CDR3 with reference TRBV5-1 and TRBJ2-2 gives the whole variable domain KAGVTQTPRYLIKTRGQQVTLSCSPISGHRSVSWYQQTPGQGLQFLFEYFSETQRNKGNFPGRFSGRQFSNSRSEMNVSTLELGDSALYLCASSLAGPSGELFFGEGSRLTVL.

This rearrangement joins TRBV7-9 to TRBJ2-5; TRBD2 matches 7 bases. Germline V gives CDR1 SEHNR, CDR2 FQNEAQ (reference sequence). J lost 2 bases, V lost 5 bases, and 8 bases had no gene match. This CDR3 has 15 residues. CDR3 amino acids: CASSPMGTTQETQYF. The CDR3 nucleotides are TGTGCCAGCAGCCCGATGGGGACTACACAAGAGACCCAGTACTTC.

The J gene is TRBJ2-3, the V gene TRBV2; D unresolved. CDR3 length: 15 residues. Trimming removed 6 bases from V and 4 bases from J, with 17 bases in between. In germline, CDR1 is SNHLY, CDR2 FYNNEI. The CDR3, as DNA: TGTGCCAGCAGCGACCCCCTAGAATACGCAGATACGCAGTATTTT. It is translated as CASSDPLEYADTQYF.

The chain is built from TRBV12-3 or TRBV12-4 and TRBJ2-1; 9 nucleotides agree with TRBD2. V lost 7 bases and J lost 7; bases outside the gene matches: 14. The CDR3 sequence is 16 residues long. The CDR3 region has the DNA TGTGCCAGCACCTTTTCCGCGGGGGGGCGGAATAATGAGCAGTTCTTC. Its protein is CASTFSAGGRNNEQFF.

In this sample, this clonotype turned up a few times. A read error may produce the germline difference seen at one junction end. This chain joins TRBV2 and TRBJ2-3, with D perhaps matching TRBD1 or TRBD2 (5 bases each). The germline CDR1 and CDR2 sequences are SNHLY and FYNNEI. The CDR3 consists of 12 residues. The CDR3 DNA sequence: TGTGCCACCAGTGGGTCGGGGCGTGAGCAGTATTTT. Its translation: CATSGSGREQYF. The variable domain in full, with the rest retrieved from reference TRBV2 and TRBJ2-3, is EPEVTQTPSHQVTQMGQEVILRCVPISNHLYFYWYRQILGQKVEFLVSFYNNEISEKSEIFDDQFSVERPDGSNFTLKIRSTKLEDSAMYFCATSGSGREQYFGPGTRLTVL.

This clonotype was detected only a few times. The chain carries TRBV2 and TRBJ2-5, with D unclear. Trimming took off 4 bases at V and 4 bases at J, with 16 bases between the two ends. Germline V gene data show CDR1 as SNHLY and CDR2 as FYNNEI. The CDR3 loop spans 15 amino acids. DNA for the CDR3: TGTGCCAGCAGTGTCCAAGGATCAAAGGGAGAGACCCAGTACTTC. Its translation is CASSVQGSKGETQYF.

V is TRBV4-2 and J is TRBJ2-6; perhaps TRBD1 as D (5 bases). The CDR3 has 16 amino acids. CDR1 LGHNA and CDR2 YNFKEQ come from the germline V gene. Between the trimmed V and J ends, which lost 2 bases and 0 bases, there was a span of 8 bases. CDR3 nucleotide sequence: TGTGCCAGCAGCCAACCAGACAGCTCTGGGGCCAACGTCCTGACTTTC. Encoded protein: CASSQPDSSGANVLTF.

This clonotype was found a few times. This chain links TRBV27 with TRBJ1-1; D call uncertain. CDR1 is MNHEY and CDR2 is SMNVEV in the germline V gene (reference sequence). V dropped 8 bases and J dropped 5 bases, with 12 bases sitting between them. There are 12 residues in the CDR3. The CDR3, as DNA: TGTGCCAGCCTCTCCTACGGGACTGAAGCTTTCTTT. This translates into CASLSYGTEAFF.

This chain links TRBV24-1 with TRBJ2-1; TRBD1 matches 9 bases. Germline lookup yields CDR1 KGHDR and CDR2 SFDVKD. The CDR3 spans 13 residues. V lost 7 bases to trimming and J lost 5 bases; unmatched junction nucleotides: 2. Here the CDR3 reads CATSTGGHNEQFF. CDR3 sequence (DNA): TGTGCCACCAGCACAGGGGGCCACAATGAGCAGTTCTTC.

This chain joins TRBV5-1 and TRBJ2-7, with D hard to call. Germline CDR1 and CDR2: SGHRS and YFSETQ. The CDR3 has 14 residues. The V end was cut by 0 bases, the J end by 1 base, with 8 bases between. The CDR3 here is CASSLDSTSYEQYF. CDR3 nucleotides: TGCGCCAGCAGCTTGGACAGTACATCCTACGAGCAGTACTTC. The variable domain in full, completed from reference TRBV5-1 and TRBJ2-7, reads KAGVTQTPRYLIKTRGQQVTLSCSPISGHRSVSWYQQTPGQGLQFLFEYFSETQRNKGNFPGRFSGRQFSNSRSEMNVSTLELGDSALYLCASSLDSTSYEQYFGPGTRLTVT.

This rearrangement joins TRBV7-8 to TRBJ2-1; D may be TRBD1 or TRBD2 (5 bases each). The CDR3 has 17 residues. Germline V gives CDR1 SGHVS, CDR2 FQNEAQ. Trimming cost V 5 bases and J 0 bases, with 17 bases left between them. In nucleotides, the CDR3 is TGTGCCAGCAGCCACGACGAGGGACCTAGCTCCTACAATGAGCAGTTCTTC. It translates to CASSHDEGPSSYNEQFF.

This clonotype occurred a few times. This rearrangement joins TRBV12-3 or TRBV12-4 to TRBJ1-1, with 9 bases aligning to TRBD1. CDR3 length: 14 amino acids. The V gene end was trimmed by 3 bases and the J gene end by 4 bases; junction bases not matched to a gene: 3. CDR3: CASSFHRGLTEAFF. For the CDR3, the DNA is TGTGCCAGCAGTTTCCACAGGGGGCTCACTGAAGCTTTCTTT.

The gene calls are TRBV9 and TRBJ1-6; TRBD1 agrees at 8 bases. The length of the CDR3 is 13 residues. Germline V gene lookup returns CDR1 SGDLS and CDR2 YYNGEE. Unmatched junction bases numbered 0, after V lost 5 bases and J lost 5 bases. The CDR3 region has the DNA TGTGCCAGCAGGGACAGGGATAATTCACCCCTCCACTTT. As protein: CASRDRDNSPLHF. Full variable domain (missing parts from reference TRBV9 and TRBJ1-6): DSGVTQTPKHLITATGQRVTLRCSPRSGDLSVYWYQQSLDQGLQFLIQYYNGEERAKGNILERFSAQQFPDLHSELNLSSLELGDSALYFCASRDRDNSPLHFGNGTRLTVT.

The CDR3 loop reads CASKVGPNTGELFF. CDR3 DNA: TGTGCCAGCAAGGTCGGCCCCAACACCGGGGAGCTGTTTTTT. This chain uses TRBV11-2 with TRBJ2-2; D ambiguous. CDR3 length equals 14 residues. Trimming took off 7 bases at V and 2 bases at J, with 11 bases between the two ends. In germline, CDR1 is SGHAT, CDR2 FQNNGV.